The 21 T cell receptor beta chains in this list originate from one sample, sequenced in a study of cytomegalovirus exposure and HLA in healthy donors. A multiplex PCR was run with 60 Vbeta primers and 13 Jbeta primers. Sequenced by immunoSEQ multiplex PCR; TCRdb stores in-frame clones only, minus some. The table lists around 170,000 clones, approximately 78% of them singletons. Material: PBMCs. The receptors come from a woman under 30 in good health and CMV-seronegative.

The chain carries TRBV10-3 and TRBJ2-7, with 7 bases identical to TRBD1. The V and J ends lost 0 bases and 3 bases, in that order; junction bases with no gene match: 5. Germline V gives CDR1 ENHRY, CDR2 SYGVKD. The CDR3 is 15 residues long. CDR3 protein: CAISESSNRGYEQYF. CDR3 bases: TGTGCCATCAGTGAGTCCAGTAACAGGGGCTACGAGCAGTACTTC.

The genes are TRBV6-6 and TRBJ2-7; 9 positions agree with TRBD1. J lost 0 bases, V lost 4 bases, and 7 bases had no gene match. The V gene's germline CDR1 is MNHNY and CDR2 SVGAGI (reference sequence). The CDR3 consists of 16 residues. The CDR3 reads CASSSNRGQSSYEQYF. In nucleotides, the CDR3 is TGTGCCAGCAGTTCCAACAGGGGGCAATCCTCCTACGAGCAGTACTTC.

The chain couples TRBV5-1 to TRBJ2-7; 10 bases align to TRBD1. Germline-derived CDR1 and CDR2 are SGHRS and YFSETQ. Trimming removed 2 bases from V and 6 bases from J; junction bases left unmatched: 5. This CDR3 contains 14 residues. CDR3 region: CASSLGTGAGEQYF. The CDR3 DNA reads TGCGCCAGCAGCTTAGGGACAGGGGCCGGCGAGCAGTACTTC.

This clone was seen a single time. CDR3: CASLAGLPYEQYF. The CDR3 nucleotides read TGTGCCAGCCTCGCAGGGCTCCCCTACGAGCAGTACTTC. The chain links TRBV2 to TRBJ2-7; D is possibly TRBD1 (5 bases). The CDR3 is 13 residues long. Germline CDR1 SNHLY, CDR2 FYNNEI. V dropped 8 bases and J dropped 2 bases, with 13 bases sitting between them.

V and J are TRBV7-3 and TRBJ2-1; 7 bases are shared with TRBD1. The length of the CDR3 is 15 residues. The V gene end was trimmed by 5 bases and the J gene end by 4 bases; junction bases not matched to a gene: 8. The germline CDR1 and CDR2 sequences are SGHTA and FQGTGA. The CDR3 bases are TGTGCCAGCAGCGGTACAGGGGCCCAATACAATGAGCAGTTCTTC. This sequence encodes CASSGTGAQYNEQFF.

This sequence joins TRBV19 and TRBJ2-5; no reliable D call. The CDR3 length is 11 residues. Trimming cost V 5 bases and J 11 bases, with 12 bases left between them. Germline V gene data show CDR1 as LNHDA and CDR2 as SQIVND (reference sequence). The CDR3 nucleotides read TGTGCCAGTAGTGATCTGACTGAGCAGTACTTC. Translating it yields CASSDLTEQYF.

For this clone: A read error may account for a junction end that differs from germline. For the CDR3, the DNA is TGTGCCAGCAGGTTAGAGGGCAGGGCGGAAGAGACCCAGTACTTC. It translates to CASRLEGRAEETQYF. The V and J genes are TRBV7-8 and TRBJ2-5; D tentatively reads TRBD1 or TRBD2 (5 bases each). This CDR3 region has 15 residues. Germline V gives CDR1 SGHVS, CDR2 FQNEAQ.

This clone came up once. The chain has TRBV28 and TRBJ1-2; D ambiguous. V was clipped by 6 bases and J by 4 bases, with 15 bases between them. Germline V gene data show CDR1 as MDHEN and CDR2 as SYDVKM. This CDR3 contains 14 residues. In DNA, the CDR3 is TGTGCCAGCAGACCTCAATCGCAGTCCTATGGCTACACCTTC. Its translation: CASRPQSQSYGYTF.

The V and J genes are TRBV10-3 and TRBJ2-7, with 11 positions matching TRBD2. Trimming at V came to 3 bases and at J to 3 bases, leaving 4 bases not matched to a gene. The CDR3 totals 15 residues. The germline V gene has CDR1 ENHRY and CDR2 SYGVKD. Here the CDR3 DNA reads TGTGCCATCAGTGACCCCGGGACTAGCGGCTACGAGCAGTACTTC. Translation gives CAISDPGTSGYEQYF.

This clone was observed once. The chain employs TRBV20-1 and TRBJ2-1, with TRBD2 as a possible D gene (6 bases). Germline V CDR1 and CDR2: DFQATT, SNEGSKA (reference sequence). The CDR3 sequence is 11 residues long. The DNA of the CDR3 is TGCAATACAAACCGGGACTATGAGCAGTTCTTC. Protein product: CNTNRDYEQFF.

The chain uses TRBV7-6 and TRBJ1-4; a weak D match, TRBD1 (5 bases). The CDR3 is made up of 20 amino acids. Germline-derived CDR1 and CDR2 are SGHVS and FNYEAQ. Trimming took 4 bases from V and 0 from J, leaving 24 bases between them. This chain's CDR3 is CASSSRVTGDVKATNEKLFF. The CDR3 nucleotides are TGTGCCAGCAGCTCGAGAGTAACGGGGGACGTGAAGGCAACTAATGAAAAACTGTTTTTT.

A few counts support this clone. The V gene is TRBV5-6, the J gene TRBJ1-1, with D possibly TRBD1 on 5 matching bases. The CDR3 runs 12 residues. The germline V gene has CDR1 SGHDT and CDR2 YYEEEE. The V and J ends lost 4 bases and 10 bases respectively, with 14 bases between them. In nucleotides, the CDR3 is TGTGCCAGCAGCCTTGCCAGGGTCGGAGCTTTCTTT. Translating gives CASSLARVGAFF.

The CDR3 loop is CASLEDSQYF. The CDR3 region has the DNA TGCGCCAGCCTAGAAGACAGCCAGTACTTC. The J gene is TRBJ2-7, the V gene TRBV10-2; the D gene is possibly TRBD1 (5 bases). The CDR3 length is 10 residues. Germline loops: CDR1 WSHSY, CDR2 SAAADI. V lost 8 bases, J lost 10 bases, and 12 bases lay in between.

The chain uses TRBV10-2 and TRBJ2-3, with 10 bases lining up with TRBD1. Germline CDR1 is WSHSY and CDR2 is SAAADI. J gave up 2 bases and V 6 bases, and 8 bases lay outside the gene matches. There are 16 residues in the CDR3. The CDR3 nucleotides are TGCGCCAGCAGACCCTTGGGACAGGGGTACACAGATACGCAGTATTTT. Encoded protein: CASRPLGQGYTDTQYF.

The chain combines TRBV23-1 with TRBJ2-7; TRBD1 aligns across 10 bases. TRBV23-1 is flagged as an ORF with uncertain function. V shed 7 bases, J shed 5 bases, and the junction held 11 bases outside the gene matches. The CDR3 extends over 15 amino acids. The CDR3 loop is CASTRKGGQGDEQYF. CDR3 bases: TGCGCCAGCACTCGCAAAGGAGGACAGGGGGACGAGCAGTACTTC.

This chain joins TRBV6-4 and TRBJ2-5; a weak D match, TRBD2 (6 bases). Trimming removed 6 bases at V and 5 bases at J, with 13 bases between. There are 13 residues in the CDR3. Germline-derived CDR1 and CDR2 are MRHNA and SNTAGT. CDR3 residues: CASSRETGETQYF. The CDR3 DNA reads TGTGCCAGCAGCCGGGAGACCGGCGAGACCCAGTACTTC.

V gene TRBV5-1 combines with J gene TRBJ2-5; 7 nucleotides align to TRBD1. Germline V gene sequence: CDR1 SGHRS, CDR2 YFSETQ. V trimming: 1 base; J trimming: 5 bases; junction bases outside the gene matches: 2. There are 13 residues in the CDR3. CDR3 sequence reads: CASSLRRGETQYF. In nucleotides, the CDR3 is TGCGCCAGCAGCTTGCGCAGGGGGGAGACCCAGTACTTC.

This clone appeared a few times. The chain links TRBV6-1 to TRBJ1-6; 9 bases align to TRBD1. CDR1 is MNHNS and CDR2 is SASEGT in the germline V gene. CDR3 length equals 14 residues. Trimming cost V 3 bases and J 9 bases; bases outside gene matches: 3. CDR3 amino acids: CASSDRDRASPLHF. The CDR3 nucleotides are TGTGCCAGCAGTGACCGGGACAGGGCTTCACCCCTCCACTTT.

The gene calls are TRBV5-4 and TRBJ2-1; 8 bases agree with TRBD2. Germline V gene sequence: CDR1 SGHNT, CDR2 YYREEE (reference sequence). The CDR3 consists of 16 residues. Losses at the gene ends were 3 bases for V and 7 bases for J; bases not matched to a gene: 12. CDR3 protein: CASSSNGGAELNEQFF. The CDR3 DNA reads as TGTGCCAGCAGCTCCAACGGGGGGGCCGAATTGAATGAGCAGTTCTTC.

V gene TRBV5-5 combines with J gene TRBJ1-2; D not resolved. Trimming pared 2 bases from V and 4 bases from J, leaving 12 bases between. This CDR3 has 14 amino acids. Germline V gene data show CDR1 as SGHKS and CDR2 as YYEKEE (reference sequence). CDR3 sequence: CASSFPSETYGYTF. DNA of the CDR3: TGTGCCAGCAGCTTCCCCTCAGAAACCTATGGCTACACCTTC. Full variable domain (remainder filled in from reference TRBV5-5 and TRBJ1-2): DAGVTQSPTHLIKTRGQQVTLRCSPISGHKSVSWYQQVLGQGPQFIFQYYEKEERGRGNFPDRFSARQFPNYSSELNVNALLLGDSALYLCASSFPSETYGYTFGSGTRLTVV.

V is TRBV9 and J is TRBJ2-1, with D unresolved. Trimming pared 5 bases from V and 2 bases from J, leaving 8 bases between. The CDR3 spans 13 residues. Germline CDR1 reads SGDLS; CDR2 reads YYNGEE. CDR3 region: CASRSVTYNEQFF. The CDR3 DNA reads TGTGCCAGCAGGTCGGTGACCTACAATGAGCAGTTCTTC.